The clone carrying this TCR beta chain was observed a few times. The antigen is undetermined. The authors divided CD4+ cells into CD45RA+ naive and CD45RA-negative memory subsets. The record originates from a study of shared clonotypes between healthy human individuals. On the study more broadly: CD4 naive and CD4 memory each took three plates per donor, while CD8 naive took two and CD8 memory one. Study findings and constraints: Rarefaction curves obtained for sorted subsets showed sequencing incomplete despite large depth. Between a handful of donors, naive CD4 clonotypes were shared at a level of about 5%.

V dropped 5 bases and J dropped 11; count of bases not matched to a gene: 10. The length of the CDR3 is 13 residues. The germline V gene encodes CDR1 SSHAT and CDR2 FNYEAQ (reference sequence). TCRdb's table, derived via immunoSEQ multiplex PCR, lists solely in-frame clones and lacks some. The sample lists hundreds of thousands of clones; 74% were seen once. The sample taken for sequencing was memory CD4+ T cells sorted from blood. Subset given: CD45RA-negative fraction. This clonotype was sampled from a woman under 40 in good health. This chain links TRBV7-7 with TRBJ2-5; 8 bases align to TRBD1. CDR3 bases: TGTGCCAGCAGCAAGGACAGGGAGATGCAGCAGTACTTC. Protein: CASSKDREMQQYF.